This T cell receptor beta chain was captured in a study of blood T cell repertoires in COVID-19. Study-wide context: Sources were T cells, B-cell-depleted T cells, or PBMCs; the material itself was cDNA or gDNA.

In the original workflow: For nucleated cells, counts were estimated from reference gene primer amplification. Method: immunoSEQ multiplex PCR; TCRdb's copy keeps in-frame clones and lacks some. For V, J and clone size, that table is used; D and trimming come from the DNA. The table has about 180,000 clones, about 81% seen once. The CDR3 loop spans 14 amino acids. V was clipped by 1 base and J by 0 bases, with 6 bases between them. Germline CDR1 reads SGHAT; CDR2 reads FQDESV (reference sequence). The rearrangement uses TRBV11-1 and TRBJ1-2, with no clear D. What was sequenced was peripheral blood. This TCR was recovered from a woman between 65 and 79 years old with acute or convalescent COVID-19. CDR3 nucleotides: TGTGCCAGCAGCTTAGGACACTCTAACTATGGCTACACCTTC. Its translation is CASSLGHSNYGYTF.